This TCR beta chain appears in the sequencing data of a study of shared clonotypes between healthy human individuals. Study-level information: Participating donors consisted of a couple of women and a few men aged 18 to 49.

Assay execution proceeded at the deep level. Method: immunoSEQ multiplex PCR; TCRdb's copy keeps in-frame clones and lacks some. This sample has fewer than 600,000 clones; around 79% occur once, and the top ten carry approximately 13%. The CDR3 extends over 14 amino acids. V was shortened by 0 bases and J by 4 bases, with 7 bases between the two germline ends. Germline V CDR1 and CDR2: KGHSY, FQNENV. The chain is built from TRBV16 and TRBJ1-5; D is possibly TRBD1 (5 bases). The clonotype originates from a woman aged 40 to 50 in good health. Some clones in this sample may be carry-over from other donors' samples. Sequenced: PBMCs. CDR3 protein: CASSQSGENQPQHF. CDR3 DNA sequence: TGTGCCAGCAGCCAATCGGGGGAAAATCAGCCCCAGCATTTT.